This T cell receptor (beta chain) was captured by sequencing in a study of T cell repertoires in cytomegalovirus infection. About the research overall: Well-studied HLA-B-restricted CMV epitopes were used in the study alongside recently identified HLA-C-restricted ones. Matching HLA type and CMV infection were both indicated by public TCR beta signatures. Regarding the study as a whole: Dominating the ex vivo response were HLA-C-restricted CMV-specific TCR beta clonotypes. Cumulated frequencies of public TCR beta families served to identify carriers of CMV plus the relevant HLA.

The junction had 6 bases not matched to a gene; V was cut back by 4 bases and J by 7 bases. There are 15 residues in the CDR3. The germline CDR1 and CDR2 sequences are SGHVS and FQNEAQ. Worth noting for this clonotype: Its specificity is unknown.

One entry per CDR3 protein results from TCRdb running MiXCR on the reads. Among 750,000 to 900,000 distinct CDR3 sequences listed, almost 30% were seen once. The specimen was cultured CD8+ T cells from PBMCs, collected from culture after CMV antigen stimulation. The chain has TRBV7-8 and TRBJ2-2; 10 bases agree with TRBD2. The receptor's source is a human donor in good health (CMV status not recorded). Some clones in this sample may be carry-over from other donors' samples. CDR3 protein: CASSSEGTSVGELFF. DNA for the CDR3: TGTGCCAGCAGCTCCGAAGGGACTAGCGTCGGGGAGCTGTTTTTT.